The clone carrying this TCR beta chain was counted between two and nine times. The data stem from a study of T-cell reconstitution after alpha-beta-depleted transplantation in children. The germline V gene encodes CDR1 DFQATT and CDR2 SNEGSKA (reference sequence). The CDR3 sequence is 12 residues long. Trimming left V 0 bases short and J 3 bases short, with 6 bases between. Preparation of the TCRbeta library involved a method that used unique molecular identifiers. Each CDR3 protein gets one entry after TCRdb re-called the PCR reads with MiXCR. Counted here are almost 400,000 distinct CDR3 sequences, around 21% occurring once; the ten biggest clones make up 3.5% to 4%.

The chain joins TRBV20-1 to TRBJ2-7; D not certain. Sequencing used PBMCs from the stem cell graft donor, obtained from the stem cell graft. The source is a human donor who donated a stem cell graft to a child with acute myeloid leukemia. The CDR3 DNA reads as TGCAGTGCTAGAGATGGCGACTACGAGCAGTACTTC. This codes for CSARDGDYEQYF.